These 20 T cell receptor beta chains share one sample of origin, sequenced in a study of CD8+ T cells in alopecia areata. Treatment: oral pan-JAK inhibitor, 5-10 mg twice daily. RNA extraction was followed by reverse transcription into cDNA, which acted as the sequencing template. Produced via immunoSEQ multiplex PCR; TCRdb's table is partial and in-frame only. The repertoire holds more than 150,000 clones, with approximately 50% as singletons. The material sequenced was CD8+ T cells sorted from blood, taken around week 54, from a patient treated with tofacitinib. These receptor sequences come from a human donor with alopecia areata.

This clone was recorded a few times. The J gene is TRBJ2-3, the V gene TRBV5-1, with unresolved D. CDR1 and CDR2 from the germline V gene are SGHRS and YFSETQ. Trimming pared 5 bases from V and 0 bases from J, leaving 7 bases between. This CDR3 has 13 residues. The CDR3 protein is CASRPASTDTQYF. The CDR3 DNA sequence: TGCGCCAGCAGACCCGCCAGCACAGATACGCAGTATTTT.

The chain carries TRBV25-1 and TRBJ1-1; D is unresolved. The CDR3 totals 15 residues. Trimming took off 1 base at V and 3 bases at J, with 12 bases between the two ends. Germline assignment: CDR1 MGHDK and CDR2 SYGVNS. The CDR3 is CASSEFHGFHTEAFF. CDR3 DNA: TGTGCCAGCAGTGAATTTCATGGATTTCACACTGAAGCTTTCTTT.

V and J are TRBV13 and TRBJ1-1; D ambiguous. The germline V gene has CDR1 PRHDT and CDR2 FYEKMQ (reference sequence). V shed 3 bases and J shed 1 base, with 12 bases lying between them. This CDR3 spans 15 amino acids. CDR3 protein: CASSLVRRKNTEAFF. CDR3 in DNA: TGTGCCAGCAGCTTGGTTCGCAGAAAGAACACTGAAGCTTTCTTT.

Note on this clone: This CDR3 is also generated by other DNA sequences in the sample. This chain connects TRBV29-1 to TRBJ1-1; no clear D gene. V was cut by 4 bases and J by 0 bases, with 9 bases left in between. This CDR3 is built from 13 residues. The germline V gene has CDR1 SQVTM and CDR2 ANQGSEA. This CDR3 is CSVVGGLNTEAFF. DNA of the CDR3: TGCAGCGTTGTCGGCGGGCTGAACACTGAAGCTTTCTTT.

The rearrangement joins TRBV4-1 to TRBJ2-7; a possible D gene is TRBD1 (5 bases). Trimming removed 0 bases at V and 1 base at J, with 13 bases between. Per the germline V gene, CDR1 is MGHRA and CDR2 is YSYEKL. The CDR3 is made up of 16 amino acids. The CDR3 DNA is TGCGCCAGCAGCCAAGATTGGGGCGACAAGTCCTACGAGCAGTACTTC. Translation gives CASSQDWGDKSYEQYF.

This clone appeared a few times. The V call is TRBV7-6, the J call TRBJ2-6; D remains unclear. The V end was cut by 4 bases, the J end by 2 bases, with 9 bases between. Germline V gene lookup returns CDR1 SGHVS and CDR2 FNYEAQ. The CDR3 consists of 15 residues. In nucleotides, the CDR3 is TGTGCCAGCAGCTACAGTGGTACTGGGGCCAACGTCCTGACTTTC. Translating it yields CASSYSGTGANVLTF.

This clone appeared a few times. This chain links TRBV5-1 with TRBJ2-5, with unresolved D. This CDR3 contains 14 residues. The germline V gene has CDR1 SGHRS and CDR2 YFSETQ. Trimming took off 4 bases at V and 2 bases at J, with 12 bases between the two ends. This chain's CDR3 is CASSPGLLQETQYF. In DNA, the CDR3 is TGCGCCAGCAGCCCGGGCCTCCTGCAAGAGACCCAGTACTTC.

Remarks on this clone: This sample also contains other DNA sequences that code for the same CDR3. The chain uses TRBV4-2 and TRBJ2-3, with 8 bases matching TRBD2. This CDR3 spans 14 amino acids. The V gene end was trimmed by 1 base and the J gene end by 4 bases; junction bases not matched to a gene: 1. The germline gives CDR1 LGHNA, CDR2 YNFKEQ. CDR3 DNA: TGTGCCAGCAGCCAAGGGCGGGGGGCAGATACGCAGTATTTT. Its translation is CASSQGRGADTQYF.

This clone is a singleton in its sample. This chain connects TRBV4-1 to TRBJ1-4; D not certain. The V and J ends lost 2 bases and 8 bases respectively, with 18 bases between them. This CDR3 is built from 16 residues. Germline loops: CDR1 MGHRA, CDR2 YSYEKL. The CDR3 DNA reads TGCGCCAGCAGCCAACTCTGGACCGGTGTAGGGGAAAAACTGTTTTTT. Translated: CASSQLWTGVGEKLFF.

This chain links TRBV7-8 with TRBJ2-7; no definite D call. The germline V and J ends were trimmed by 6 bases and 3 bases, with 9 bases remaining between them. CDR1 SGHVS and CDR2 FQNEAQ come from the germline V gene. The CDR3 has 12 residues. CDR3 in DNA: TGTGCCAGCAGTCAGGACGGCTACGAGCAGTACTTC. Its protein product is CASSQDGYEQYF.

The CDR3 spells CASSSQAGNTDTQYF. The CDR3 DNA reads as TGTGCCAGCAGCTCCCAGGCGGGTAACACAGATACGCAGTATTTT. The chain employs TRBV7-9 and TRBJ2-3; tentative D call: TRBD2 (5 bases). The CDR3 totals 15 residues. Between the trimmed V and J ends, which lost 4 bases and 2 bases, there was a span of 13 bases. Germline V CDR1 and CDR2: SEHNR, FQNEAQ (reference sequence).

V gene TRBV5-6 combines with J gene TRBJ2-7, with D perhaps TRBD1 (6 bases). CDR1 is SGHDT, CDR2 YYEEEE, per germline. Trimming took 3 bases from V and 2 from J, leaving 9 bases between them. The CDR3 loop spans 13 amino acids. DNA for the CDR3: TGTGCCAGCAGCTCAGGGGACCCCTACGAGCAGTACTTC. Translation: CASSSGDPYEQYF. The full variable domain, completed using reference TRBV5-6 and TRBJ2-7, is DAGVTQSPTHLIKTRGQQVTLRCSPKSGHDTVSWYQQALGQGPQFIFQYYEEEERQRGNFPDRFSGHQFPNYSSELNVNALLLGDSALYLCASSSGDPYEQYFGPGTRLTVT.

This clone was recorded a few times. A junction end diverges from the germline sequence, so it may reflect a read error. The chain couples TRBV20-1 to TRBJ1-2; 7 bases are shared with TRBD1. Looked up from germline, CDR1 is DFQATT and CDR2 is SNEGSKA (reference sequence). The CDR3 is made up of 10 amino acids. The CDR3 loop reads CSASAVGTAF. CDR3 bases: TGCAGTGCTAGCGCTGTGGGGACAGCCTTC.

This chain uses TRBV4-1 with TRBJ2-7; 7 nucleotides align to TRBD1. From germline, CDR1 is MGHRA and CDR2 YSYEKL. Trimming took 0 bases from V and 6 from J; bases not matched to a gene: 26. This CDR3 comprises 21 residues. This CDR3 is CASSQEGDRTFGSPRYSEQYF. CDR3 sequence (DNA): TGCGCCAGCAGCCAAGAGGGGGACAGAACCTTCGGATCGCCGAGGTATAGCGAGCAGTACTTC.

CDR3 in amino acids: CASSSEGSPNYGYTF. The CDR3 bases are TGTGCCAGCAGCTCCGAAGGTTCTCCTAACTATGGCTACACCTTC. The chain has TRBV7-9 and TRBJ1-2; no reliable D call. Germline loops: CDR1 SEHNR, CDR2 FQNEAQ (reference sequence). The CDR3 is 15 residues long. V lost 4 bases to trimming and J lost 0 bases, with 12 bases between them.

The chain combines TRBV5-1 with TRBJ2-2; 8 nucleotides agree with TRBD1. The CDR3 totals 16 residues. Germline assignment: CDR1 SGHRS and CDR2 YFSETQ. The V and J ends lost 0 bases and 9 bases, in that order; junction bases with no gene match: 10. CDR3: CASSLDPGTGHRELFF. The CDR3 DNA reads TGCGCCAGCAGCTTGGACCCCGGGACAGGCCACCGGGAGCTGTTTTTT.

This clone was observed a few times. The chain recombines TRBV19 with TRBJ1-1; TRBD1 is a possible D gene (5 bases). V lost 5 bases and J lost 4, with 11 bases in between. Per germline, CDR1 LNHDA and CDR2 SQIVND (reference sequence). The CDR3 has 13 amino acids. CDR3 nucleotides: TGTGCCAGTAGTTCGGGACCCCTCACTGAAGCTTTCTTT. It yields the protein CASSSGPLTEAFF.

This clone was counted between two and nine times. J is TRBJ1-1 and V is TRBV14, with D unclear. The V end was cut by 4 bases, the J end by 8 bases, with 11 bases between. Germline CDR1 SGHDN, CDR2 FVKESK. The CDR3 has 12 amino acids. Here the CDR3 reads CASSLGGGEAFF. The CDR3 coding sequence is TGTGCCAGCAGCCTGGGTGGAGGGGAAGCTTTCTTT.

V gene TRBV9 combines with J gene TRBJ1-1; maybe TRBD1 (5 bases). Germline V gene sequence: CDR1 SGDLS, CDR2 YYNGEE. Deletions cut 0 bases from V and 4 bases from J, with 7 bases between. CDR3 length equals 13 residues. The CDR3 nucleotides are TGTGCCAGCAGCGTAGTAAGGGGCACTGAAGCTTTCTTT. Protein sequence: CASSVVRGTEAFF.

This clone was seen a single time. V and J are TRBV7-3 and TRBJ2-1; D may match TRBD1 or TRBD2 (5 bases each). There are 14 residues in the CDR3. Trimming took 6 bases from V and 6 from J, leaving 15 bases between them. The V gene's germline CDR1 is SGHTA and CDR2 FQGTGA. This CDR3 reads CASSDPGPLNEQFF. The CDR3, as DNA: TGTGCCAGCAGTGATCCGGGACCCCTCAATGAGCAGTTCTTC.